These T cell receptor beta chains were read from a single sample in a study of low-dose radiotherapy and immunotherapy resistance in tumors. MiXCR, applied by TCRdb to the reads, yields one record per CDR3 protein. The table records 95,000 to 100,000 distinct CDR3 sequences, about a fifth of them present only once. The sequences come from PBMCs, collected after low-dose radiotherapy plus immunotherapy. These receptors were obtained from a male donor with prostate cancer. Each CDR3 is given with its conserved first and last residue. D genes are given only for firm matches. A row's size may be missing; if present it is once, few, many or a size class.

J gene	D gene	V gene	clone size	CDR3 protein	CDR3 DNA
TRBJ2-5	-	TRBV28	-	CASSLEGGGETQYF	TGTGCCAGCAGCCTCGAGGGAGGTGGCGAGACCCAGTACTTC
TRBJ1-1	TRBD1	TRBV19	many	CASSRTGLRDTEAFF	TGTGCCAGTAGTAGGACAGGGTTAAGGGACACTGAAGCTTTCTTT
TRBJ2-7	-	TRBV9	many	CASSVEPGPRLAGQYF	TGTGCCAGCAGCGTAGAACCGGGCCCCCGGCTGGCTGGGCAGTACTTC
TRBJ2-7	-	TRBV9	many	CASSVGEGGFPYEQYF	TGTGCCAGCAGCGTTGGGGAGGGGGGATTCCCCTACGAGCAGTACTTC
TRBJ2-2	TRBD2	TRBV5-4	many	CASSPAGLAGAANTGELFF	TGTGCCAGCAGCCCCGCGGGACTAGCGGGGGCCGCGAACACCGGGGAGCTGTTTTTT
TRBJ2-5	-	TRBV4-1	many	CASSQRTLQETQYF	TGCGCCAGCAGCCAAAGGACACTCCAAGAGACCCAGTACTTC
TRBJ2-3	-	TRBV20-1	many	CSARGYSTDTQYF	TGCAGTGCTAGAGGGTACAGCACAGATACGCAGTATTTT
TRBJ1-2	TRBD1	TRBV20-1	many	CSTGDRVYGYTF	TGCAGTACCGGGGACAGGGTCTATGGCTACACCTTC
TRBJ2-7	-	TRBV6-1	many	CASSTDRSSYEQYF	TGTGCCAGCAGCACAGACAGAAGTTCCTACGAGCAGTACTTC
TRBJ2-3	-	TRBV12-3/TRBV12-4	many	CASSDQRAPTDTQYF	TGTGCCAGCAGCGACCAACGAGCCCCCACAGATACGCAGTATTTT
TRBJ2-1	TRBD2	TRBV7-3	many	CASSLRVAGGTDEQFF	TGTGCCAGCAGCTTAAGGGTAGCGGGGGGCACCGATGAGCAGTTCTTC
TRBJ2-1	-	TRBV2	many	CASSEAATYNEQFF	TGTGCCAGCAGTGAAGCGGCCACCTACAATGAGCAGTTCTTC
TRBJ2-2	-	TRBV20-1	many	CSARGAWGAGELFF	TGCAGTGCTAGAGGGGCGTGGGGCGCCGGGGAGCTGTTTTTT
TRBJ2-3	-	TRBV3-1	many	CASSPGAESTDTQYF	TGTGCCAGCAGTCCAGGGGCTGAAAGCACAGATACGCAGTATTTT
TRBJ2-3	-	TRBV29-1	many	CSDNAGASDTQYF	TGCAGCGATAACGCGGGGGCGTCAGATACGCAGTATTTT